This entry describes one T cell receptor beta chain. The antigen is unknown. The treatment denotes: roughly 19 received Ad26.COV2.S at low or high dose, single or two shots; 5 received placebo; per-sample allocation not given. Each sample was drawn 63 days after the first injection (of vaccine or placebo). An Ad26 vector was used to express Wuhan-strain SARS-CoV-2 spike as the vaccine. Clones were sequenced by immunoSEQ multiplex PCR, and TCRdb holds only the in-frame ones, with some missing. Of 450,000 to 550,000 clones listed, roughly 89% are singletons. The record originates from a study of Ad26.COV2.S vaccination and SARS-CoV-2 variants. Study as a whole: Intramuscular Ad26.COV2.S at 5x10^10 or 1x10^11 viral particles. General study points: A substantial breadth of spike-specific CD8+ and CD4+ T cell responses after vaccination has been reported.

The germline gives CDR1 LGHNT, CDR2 FRNRAP. Trimming removed 4 bases from V and 4 bases from J, with 5 bases in between. This CDR3 has 13 amino acids. The chain has TRBV12-5 and TRBJ1-6, with D perhaps matching TRBD1 (5 bases). Sequencing was performed on peripheral blood, taken in a trial of Ad26.COV2.S vaccine versus placebo. The sequence came from a person aged 18-60 years who received the Ad26.COV2.S COVID-19 vaccine or a placebo. The CDR3 coding sequence is TGTGCTAGTGGTTGGGGGTATAATTCACCCCTCCACTTT. Amino acid sequence: CASGWGYNSPLHF.